This T cell receptor beta chain originates from a study of blood T cell repertoires in COVID-19. Turning to the study itself: The origin of the acute and convalescent COVID-19 samples was the United States, Italy and Spain. Nucleic acid was either cDNA or gDNA, and it came from T cells, B-cell-depleted T cells, or PBMCs.

TCRdb's table, derived via immunoSEQ multiplex PCR, lists solely in-frame clones and lacks some. The sample holds fewer than 250,000 clones, approximately 91% seen once. The CDR3 is 14 residues long. After removal of 4 bases from V and 8 bases from J, the junction contained 4 bases not matched to a gene. Germline CDR1 is MDHEN and CDR2 is SYDVKM. The TCR originated in a woman aged 40-49 years who had recovered from COVID-19. The V gene is TRBV28, the J gene TRBJ1-6, with 8 bases matching TRBD1. What was sequenced was peripheral blood. CDR3 nucleotides: TGTGCCAGCAGTTGGACAGGGTTTGATTCACCCCTCCACTTT. This gives the protein CASSWTGFDSPLHF.